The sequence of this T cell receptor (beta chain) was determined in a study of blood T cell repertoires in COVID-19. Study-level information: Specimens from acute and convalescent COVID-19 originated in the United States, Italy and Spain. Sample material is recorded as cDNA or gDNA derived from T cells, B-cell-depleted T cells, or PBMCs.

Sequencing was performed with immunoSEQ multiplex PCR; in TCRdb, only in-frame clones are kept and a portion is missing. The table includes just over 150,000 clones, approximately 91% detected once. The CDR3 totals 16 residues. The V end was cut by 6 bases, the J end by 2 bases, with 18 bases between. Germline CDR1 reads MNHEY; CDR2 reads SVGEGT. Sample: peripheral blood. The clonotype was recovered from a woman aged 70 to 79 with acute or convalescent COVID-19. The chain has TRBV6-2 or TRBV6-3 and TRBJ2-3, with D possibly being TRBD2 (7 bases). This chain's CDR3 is CASSPLRGAFTDTQYF. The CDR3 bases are TGTGCCAGCAGCCCACTTCGGGGGGCTTTCACAGATACGCAGTATTTT.